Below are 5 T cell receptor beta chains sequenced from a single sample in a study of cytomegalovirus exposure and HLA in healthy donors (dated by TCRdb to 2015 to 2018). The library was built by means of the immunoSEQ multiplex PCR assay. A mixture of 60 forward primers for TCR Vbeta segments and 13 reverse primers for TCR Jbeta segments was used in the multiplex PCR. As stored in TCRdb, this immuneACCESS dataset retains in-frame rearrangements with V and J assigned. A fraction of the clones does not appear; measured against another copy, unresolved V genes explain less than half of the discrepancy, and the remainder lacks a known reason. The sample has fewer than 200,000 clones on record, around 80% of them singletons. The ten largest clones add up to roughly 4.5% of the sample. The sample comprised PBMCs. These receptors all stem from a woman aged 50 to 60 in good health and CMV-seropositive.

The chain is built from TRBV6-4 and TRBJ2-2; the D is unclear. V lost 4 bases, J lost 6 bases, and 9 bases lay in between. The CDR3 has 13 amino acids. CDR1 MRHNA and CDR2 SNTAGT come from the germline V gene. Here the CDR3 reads CASSAGSAGELFF. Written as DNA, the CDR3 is TGTGCCAGCAGTGCAGGATCGGCCGGGGAGCTGTTTTTT.

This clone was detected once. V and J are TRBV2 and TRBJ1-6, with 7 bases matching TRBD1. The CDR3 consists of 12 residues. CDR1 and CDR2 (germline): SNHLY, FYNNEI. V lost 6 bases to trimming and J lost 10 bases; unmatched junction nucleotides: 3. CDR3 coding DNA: TGTGCCAGCAGGACAGGGAGATCACCCCTCCACTTT. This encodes CASRTGRSPLHF.

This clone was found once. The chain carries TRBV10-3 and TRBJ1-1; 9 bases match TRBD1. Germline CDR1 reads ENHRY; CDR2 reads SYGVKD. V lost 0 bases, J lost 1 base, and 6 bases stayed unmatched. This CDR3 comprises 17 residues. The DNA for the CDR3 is TGTGCCATCAGTGAGTCGGGGACAGGGAGAGGGAACACTGAAGCTTTCTTT. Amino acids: CAISESGTGRGNTEAFF.

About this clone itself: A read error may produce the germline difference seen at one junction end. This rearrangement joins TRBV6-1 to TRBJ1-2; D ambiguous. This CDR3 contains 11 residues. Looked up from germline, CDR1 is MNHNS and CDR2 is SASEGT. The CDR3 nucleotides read TGTGCCAGCAACGCCGTCGGGGTCCCAAACTTC. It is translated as CASNAVGVPNF.

In DNA form, the CDR3 reads TGTGCCAGCAGTGAATATTCAGGGGGCGGTCAAGAGACCCAGTACTTC. Translated, it gives CASSEYSGGGQETQYF. The rearrangement links TRBV25-1 to TRBJ2-5, with 8 bases aligning to TRBD1. The CDR3 runs 16 residues. Trimming took 0 bases from V and 2 from J; bases not matched to a gene: 5. The V gene's germline CDR1 is MGHDK and CDR2 SYGVNS.